The clone carrying this TCR beta chain has more than one count but fewer than ten. This CDR3 has 15 amino acids. The J segment lost 5 bases and the V segment lost 3 bases, leaving 6 bases of the junction unmatched. Germline loops: CDR1 LNHDA, CDR2 SQIVND (reference sequence). The PCR was carried out with 60 Vbeta primers and 13 Jbeta primers. Some clones are missing from TCRdb's copy, which holds only in-frame ones; the method was immunoSEQ multiplex PCR. The table records some 100,000 clones, around 82% of them present only once. These data are taken from a study of cytomegalovirus exposure and HLA in healthy donors. Across the whole study: Of a few hundred genotyped donors, about 81% clustered with self-reported Caucasian donors.

The receptor's source is a woman in her fifties or sixties in good health and CMV-seropositive. Sequenced: PBMCs. The V and J genes are TRBV19 and TRBJ2-1; 8 bases fit TRBD2. Here the CDR3 reads CASSILAGGNNEQFF. The CDR3 region has the DNA TGTGCCAGTAGTATCCTGGCGGGAGGAAACAATGAGCAGTTCTTC.